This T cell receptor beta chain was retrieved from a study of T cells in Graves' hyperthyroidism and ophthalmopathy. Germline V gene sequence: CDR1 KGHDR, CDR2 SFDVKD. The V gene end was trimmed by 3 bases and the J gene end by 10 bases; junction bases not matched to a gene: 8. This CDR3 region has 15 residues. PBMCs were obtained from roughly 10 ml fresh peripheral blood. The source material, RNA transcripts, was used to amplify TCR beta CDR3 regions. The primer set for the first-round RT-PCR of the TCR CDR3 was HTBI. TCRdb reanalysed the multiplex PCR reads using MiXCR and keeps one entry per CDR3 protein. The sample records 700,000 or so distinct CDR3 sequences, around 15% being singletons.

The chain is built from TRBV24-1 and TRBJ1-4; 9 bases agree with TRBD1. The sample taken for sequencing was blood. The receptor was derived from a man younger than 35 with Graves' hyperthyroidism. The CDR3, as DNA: TGTGCCACCAGTGATACGAGACAGGGGGAAGGAAAACTGTTTTTT. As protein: CATSDTRQGEGKLFF.